Shown below are 26 T cell receptor beta chains from a single sample sequenced in a study of a mutant IDH1 vaccine in newly diagnosed glioma. Time point indicated: week 47, end of study. Topical imiquimod was applied with each vaccine dose, which held 300 ug of mutant IDH1 20-mer peptide. Generated by immunoSEQ multiplex PCR, the TCRdb table keeps only in-frame clones and is missing some. This sample has about 94,000 clones, with over 85% found just once. These receptors lack a known antigen. The specimen comprised PBMCs, sampled from a glioma patient whose treatment included an IDH1 peptide vaccine. The receptors here all came from a woman in her forties or fifties with glioma.

The CDR3 sequence: CASSVTPGQGTGELFF. In DNA, the CDR3 is TGTGCCAGCAGCGTAACACCGGGGCAAGGCACCGGGGAGCTGTTTTTT. J is TRBJ2-2 and V is TRBV9; D possibly matches TRBD1 or TRBD2 (5 bases each). The CDR3 has 16 residues. V lost 1 base to trimming and J lost 4 bases, with 14 bases between them. Germline loops: CDR1 SGDLS, CDR2 YYNGEE.

J is TRBJ2-7 and V is TRBV27, with TRBD1 matching over 9 bases. V was pared by 6 bases and J by 1 base, with 4 bases of the junction left unmatched. The germline CDR1 and CDR2 sequences are MNHEY and SMNVEV (reference sequence). This CDR3 has 14 residues. CDR3 protein: CASRGQGRSYEQYF. The CDR3 coding sequence is TGTGCCAGCAGAGGACAGGGGAGGTCCTACGAGCAGTACTTC.

This clone was seen just once. This chain joins TRBV5-1 and TRBJ1-4, with a weak D call TRBD1 (5 bases). CDR1 is SGHRS and CDR2 is YFSETQ in the germline V gene. V was trimmed by 4 bases and J by 6 bases, leaving 10 bases between them. This CDR3 comprises 13 residues. CDR3 residues: CASSRGTDEKLFF. The CDR3 nucleotides read TGCGCCAGCAGCCGCGGGACGGATGAAAAACTGTTTTTT.

The rearrangement uses TRBV29-1 and TRBJ1-1; D call uncertain. Germline CDR1 SQVTM, CDR2 ANQGSEA. Trimming took 6 bases from V and 4 from J, leaving 9 bases between them. This CDR3 has 11 amino acids. DNA for the CDR3: TGCAGCGTCCGCGTGGTCACTGAAGCTTTCTTT. It is translated as CSVRVVTEAFF.

V and J are TRBV7-6 and TRBJ2-3, with D tentatively TRBD2 (6 bases). Germline V gene sequence: CDR1 SGHVS, CDR2 FNYEAQ. Trimming removed 5 bases from V and 10 bases from J, with 10 bases in between. The CDR3 extends over 11 amino acids. In DNA form, the CDR3 reads TGTGCCAGCAGCCCCGGGAGCCCGCAGTATTTT. It codes for CASSPGSPQYF.

This clone was counted once. The J gene is TRBJ2-1, the V gene TRBV6-1; D not certain. With 10 bases removed from V and 7 bases from J, the gap between germline ends came to 14 bases. The CDR3 consists of 12 residues. Germline lookup yields CDR1 MNHNS and CDR2 SASEGT. CDR3 sequence (DNA): TGTGCCACTCTCCGTACACTGAATGAGCAGTTCTTC. Amino acid sequence: CATLRTLNEQFF.

The chain joins TRBV5-1 to TRBJ2-2; tentatively, D is TRBD1 (5 bases). V was pared by 3 bases and J by 7 bases, with 10 bases between. The V gene's germline CDR1 is SGHRS and CDR2 YFSETQ. The CDR3 contains 13 residues. The CDR3 coding sequence is TGCGCCAGCAGCTCTCAGGGAAACGGGGAGCTGTTTTTT. Encoded protein: CASSSQGNGELFF. The entire variable domain, with the rest obtained from reference TRBV5-1 and TRBJ2-2, is as follows: KAGVTQTPRYLIKTRGQQVTLSCSPISGHRSVSWYQQTPGQGLQFLFEYFSETQRNKGNFPGRFSGRQFSNSRSEMNVSTLELGDSALYLCASSSQGNGELFFGEGSRLTVL.

The chain uses TRBV25-1 and TRBJ2-7; unclear D gene. Germline loops: CDR1 MGHDK, CDR2 SYGVNS. The CDR3 has 13 amino acids. Trimming took 2 bases from V and 1 from J, leaving 6 bases between them. The CDR3 loop is CASSEVQSYEQYF. The CDR3 DNA follows: TGTGCCAGCAGTGAAGTCCAGTCCTACGAGCAGTACTTC.

This clone has just a few counts. The chain recombines TRBV5-1 with TRBJ1-1; 8 bases are shared with TRBD1. The CDR3 has 15 amino acids. With 5 bases clipped from V and 3 bases from J, the junction kept 9 bases outside the gene matches. Germline CDR1 reads SGHRS; CDR2 reads YFSETQ. This chain's CDR3 is CASRTGERLDTEAFF. For the CDR3, the DNA is TGCGCCAGCAGGACAGGGGAGAGGTTGGACACTGAAGCTTTCTTT.

This clone occurred once. V usage is TRBV30 and J usage is TRBJ2-3; TRBD2 might be the D (6 bases). The V end was cut by 1 base, the J end by 0 bases, with 11 bases between. From germline, CDR1 is GTSNPN and CDR2 SVGIG (reference sequence). The CDR3 loop spans 15 amino acids. The CDR3 protein is CAWSEGGTSTDTQYF. The DNA for the CDR3 is TGTGCCTGGAGTGAAGGAGGGACTAGCACAGATACGCAGTATTTT.

The chain employs TRBV5-1 and TRBJ1-5, with a possible D match to TRBD1 (6 bases). Germline lookup yields CDR1 SGHRS and CDR2 YFSETQ. This CDR3 contains 17 residues. Trimming removed 0 bases at V and 0 bases at J, with 13 bases between. The DNA for the CDR3 is TGCGCCAGCAGCTTGGCCAGGGGACCATATAGCAATCAGCCCCAGCATTTT. It is translated as CASSLARGPYSNQPQHF.

The table lists this clone with a count of one. V gene TRBV28 combines with J gene TRBJ1-4; 7 bases fit TRBD1. CDR3 length equals 13 residues. Germline CDR1 reads MDHEN; CDR2 reads SYDVKM. V lost 1 base, J lost 16 bases, and 9 bases stayed unmatched. The CDR3 coding sequence is TGTGCCAGCAGTTTATCCACAGGGGCCTCGCCGTTTTTT. Residues: CASSLSTGASPFF.

The chain joins TRBV9 to TRBJ2-7, with a tentative D call TRBD1 (6 bases). The CDR3 runs to 14 residues. CDR1 SGDLS and CDR2 YYNGEE come from the germline V gene. The V end was cut by 3 bases, the J end by 1 base, with 11 bases between. The CDR3 sequence is CASSAQGESYEQYF. The CDR3 DNA reads as TGTGCCAGCAGCGCACAGGGAGAGTCCTACGAGCAGTACTTC.

The chain uses TRBV18 and TRBJ2-7, with D possibly being TRBD1 or TRBD2 (5 bases each). In germline, CDR1 is KGHSH, CDR2 LQKENI. There are 16 residues in the CDR3. V was trimmed by 0 bases and J by 6 bases, leaving 18 bases between them. The CDR3: CASSPPRQRGTGEQYF. The CDR3, as DNA: TGTGCCAGCTCACCACCGCGGCAGAGGGGCACGGGCGAGCAGTACTTC.

J is TRBJ1-5 and V is TRBV28; D unresolved. The CDR3 has 14 residues. Germline V gives CDR1 MDHEN, CDR2 SYDVKM. Trimming pared 5 bases from V and 0 bases from J, leaving 8 bases between. As DNA, the CDR3 is TGTGCCAGCAGTGCCGGGTTTAGCAATCAGCCCCAGCATTTT. Its protein product is CASSAGFSNQPQHF.

The rearrangement uses TRBV10-3 and TRBJ1-1; TRBD1 might be the D (5 bases). The CDR3 consists of 15 residues. Germline CDR1 is ENHRY and CDR2 is SYGVKD. V was pared by 6 bases and J by 0 bases, with 14 bases between. This CDR3 reads CAISPGTGVNTEAFF. CDR3 in DNA: TGTGCCATCAGCCCCGGGACGGGAGTGAACACTGAAGCTTTCTTT.

This clone was detected only once. The CDR3 nucleotides read TGTGCCAGCAGCTTACGAGGGCTCCAAGAGACCCAGTACTTC. It codes for CASSLRGLQETQYF. V and J are TRBV11-1 and TRBJ2-5; TRBD2 might be the D (5 bases). V lost 2 bases, J lost 1 base, and 8 bases lay in between. The CDR3 length is 14 residues. Germline CDR1 is SGHAT and CDR2 is FQDESV (reference sequence).

In nucleotides, the CDR3 is TGTGCCAGCAGCCTAAGAGGCACTGAAGCTTTCTTT. Its protein product is CASSLRGTEAFF. The J gene is TRBJ1-1, the V gene TRBV27; D unresolved. CDR1 and CDR2 from the germline V gene are MNHEY and SMNVEV (reference sequence). The germline V and J ends were trimmed by 6 bases and 4 bases, with 9 bases remaining between them. The CDR3 length is 12 residues.

The chain combines TRBV27 with TRBJ2-5; no clear D. V lost 5 bases, J lost 5 bases, and 12 bases lay in between. CDR3 size: 13 residues. CDR1 and CDR2 (germline): MNHEY, SMNVEV (reference sequence). CDR3 region: CASSPPSAETQYF. Here the CDR3 DNA reads TGTGCCAGCAGTCCCCCGAGCGCGGAGACCCAGTACTTC.

The V gene is TRBV9, the J gene TRBJ2-5; D is perhaps TRBD1 (6 bases). Germline lookup yields CDR1 SGDLS and CDR2 YYNGEE. The length of the CDR3 is 14 residues. V was pared by 0 bases and J by 2 bases, with 8 bases between. Written as DNA, the CDR3 is TGTGCCAGCAGCGTAGGGACAGCACAAGAGACCCAGTACTTC. Translated: CASSVGTAQETQYF.

The chain joins TRBV7-8 to TRBJ2-7, with TRBD2 matching over 9 bases. The CDR3 length is 15 residues. Unmatched junction bases numbered 6, after V lost 5 bases and J lost 1 base. The germline gives CDR1 SGHVS, CDR2 FQNEAQ. The CDR3 nucleotides read TGTGCCAGCAGCGTCCGACTAGCGGTGTCCTACGAGCAGTACTTC. Translation: CASSVRLAVSYEQYF.

The chain links TRBV27 to TRBJ1-2; D not certain. This CDR3 contains 13 residues. Germline V gene sequence: CDR1 MNHEY, CDR2 SMNVEV (reference sequence). The ends were cut back, 4 bases at V and 4 bases at J, with 10 bases in the middle. The CDR3 bases are TGTGCCAGCAGTTCTGCTCTGCTCTATGGCTACACCTTC. This codes for CASSSALLYGYTF.

The chain has TRBV5-8 and TRBJ2-1, with 7 bases aligning to TRBD2. The CDR3 has 15 residues. CDR1 and CDR2 from the germline V gene are SGHTS and YDEGEE. V dropped 0 bases and J dropped 7; count of bases not matched to a gene: 7. CDR3 amino acids: CASSLEREVVNEQFF. CDR3 sequence (DNA): TGTGCCAGCAGCTTGGAACGGGAGGTGGTTAATGAGCAGTTCTTC.

This chain uses TRBV10-2 with TRBJ2-5, with D perhaps matching TRBD2 (5 bases). Germline V CDR1 and CDR2: WSHSY, SAAADI. This CDR3 spans 14 amino acids. V gave up 0 bases and J gave up 1 base, with 6 bases separating them. The chain's CDR3 is CASSESRVQETQYF. The CDR3 DNA reads as TGCGCCAGCAGTGAGTCGAGGGTCCAAGAGACCCAGTACTTC.

A few counts support this clone. The chain carries TRBV5-5 and TRBJ2-7; TRBD1 matches at 9 bases. V trimming: 4 bases; J trimming: 1 base; junction bases outside the gene matches: 3. Germline V gene data show CDR1 as SGHKS and CDR2 as YYEKEE (reference sequence). CDR3 length: 14 residues. CDR3 nucleotide sequence: TGTGCCAGCAGCCGACAGGGGGGTTCCTACGAGCAGTACTTC. Encoded protein: CASSRQGGSYEQYF.

V usage is TRBV6-4 and J usage is TRBJ1-3; unclear D gene. The length of the CDR3 is 13 residues. V was clipped by 9 bases and J by 0 bases, with 9 bases between them. CDR1 and CDR2 (germline): MRHNA, SNTAGT. The CDR3 sequence: CASWPSSGNTIYF. The CDR3 nucleotides are TGTGCCAGTTGGCCGAGCTCTGGAAACACCATATATTTT.